The present T cell receptor (beta chain) was sequenced within a study of blood T cell repertoires in COVID-19 (dated by TCRdb to 2019 to 2021). Concerning the study at large: Samples covering the acute and convalescent phases of COVID-19 were provided by collaborators in the United States, Italy and Spain. Sample metadata almost always included a de-identified subject ID, COVID-19 status, age in years and sex. Deeply sampled blood TCRbeta repertoires from subjects exposed to, actively infected with, or recovered from COVID-19 were included in the dataset. The material from the prospective study consisted of cDNA or gDNA derived from T cells, B-cell-depleted T cells, or PBMCs. The repertoires were released in a freely available public database meant as a resource for research on the immune response to SARS-CoV-2. The samples were drawn from two sources: the first 160 participants of the ongoing ImmuneRACE study, and over 950 subjects contributed by 6 global collaborators. Where available, HLA class I and class II types were obtained from metadata supplied by the sample provider rather than from assay-based typing. Broad study findings and their caveats: The quantity of clinical and demographic metadata differed by source and by participant and was supplied without curation.

One collaborating source in Seattle enrolled patients during active infection and followed them longitudinally through the course of disease. Collaborating institutions collected whole blood in K2EDTA tubes following their own protocols. Collaborator samples were shipped for TCRbeta analysis as frozen whole blood, isolated PBMCs, or DNA extracted from either sample type. TCRbeta CDR3 regions were amplified from genomic DNA using the immunoSEQ Assay, a bias-controlled multiplex PCR. As for the original processing: Nucleated cell counts per sample were estimated from amplification of reference gene primers within the assay. To quantify the absolute abundance of each unique TCRbeta CDR3 rearrangement, sequence reads were collapsed and filtered. For each sample, productive Simpson clonality was calculated as the square root of Simpson's diversity index across productive rearrangements. TCRdb holds this immuneACCESS table with in-frame rearrangements only. Some clones are missing; in checked studies, unresolved V genes explain under half, and the rest has no known cause. The DNA gave D and trimming, while V, J and clone size come from that table. A total of 250,000 to 400,000 clones appear in this sample, approximately 88% of them only once. In total, the top ten clones hold 1.5% to 2% of the sample.

On this clone itself: The clone's antigen remains unknown. Base qualities were left out, and no much larger clone turns up one base away.

V and J are truncated by 5 bases and 8 bases respectively, leaving an intervening sequence of 18 bases. Including cysteine and phenylalanine, the CDR3 has 14 amino acids. Just the 42-base CDR3 DNA is kept, in frame starting at base 1. CDR1 and CDR2, per the germline V gene, are SGHTA and FQGNSA. The sequencing sample was made of peripheral blood. The sequence was collected from a woman aged 25 to 45 with COVID-19, enrolled during active disease. The chain is assembled from TRBV7-2 and TRBJ2-5; perhaps TRBD2 is the D gene, with 6 bases matching. The CDR3 protein: CASSPTSLGGTQYF. The nucleotides are TGTGCCAGCAGCCCGACTAGTTTGGGAGGAACCCAGTACTTC.